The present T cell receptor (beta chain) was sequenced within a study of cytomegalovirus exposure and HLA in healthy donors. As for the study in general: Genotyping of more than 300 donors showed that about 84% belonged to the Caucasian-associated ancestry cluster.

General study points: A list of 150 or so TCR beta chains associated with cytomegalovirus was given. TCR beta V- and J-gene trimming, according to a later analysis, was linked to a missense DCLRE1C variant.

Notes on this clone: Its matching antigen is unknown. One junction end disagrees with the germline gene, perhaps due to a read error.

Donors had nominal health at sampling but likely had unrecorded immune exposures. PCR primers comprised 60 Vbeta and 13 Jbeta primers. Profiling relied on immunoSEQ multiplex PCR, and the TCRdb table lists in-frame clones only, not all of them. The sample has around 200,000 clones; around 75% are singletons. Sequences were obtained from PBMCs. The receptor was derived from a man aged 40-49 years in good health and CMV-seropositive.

The CDR3 loop reads CASSSSGRETQYF. The DNA of the CDR3 is TGTGCTAGCAGCTCTAGCGGTCGAGAGACCCAGTACTTC. The chain couples TRBV7-7 to TRBJ2-5; TRBD2 agrees at 7 bases. In germline, CDR1 is SSHAT, CDR2 FNYEAQ (reference sequence). CDR3 length: 13 amino acids.